These 32 T cell receptor beta chains were all obtained from the same sample, sequenced in a study of T cells in tuberculosis. Assay: immunoSEQ multiplex PCR; the TCRdb copy retains only in-frame clones and omits some. In the table there are about 43,000 clones, around 95% of which are singletons. The sequenced sample was PBMCs. These receptors originate from a donor aged 10-29 years with latent tuberculosis or without tuberculosis infection.

The chain employs TRBV6-6 and TRBJ1-1, with 7 bases that match TRBD1. V shed 2 bases, J shed 2 bases, and the junction held 2 bases outside the gene matches. The germline V gene encodes CDR1 MNHNY and CDR2 SVGAGI (reference sequence). The CDR3 has 14 residues. The CDR3 is CASSYKGANTEAFF. CDR3 nucleotides: TGTGCCAGCAGTTACAAGGGGGCTAACACTGAAGCTTTCTTT.

CDR3 DNA: TGTGCCAGCAGCTTACGGAGGGGAGCCTGTCAGGGGGTGAGAGAGCAGTACTTC. Encoded protein: CASSLRRGACQGVREQYF. V is TRBV11-3 and J is TRBJ2-7, with D maybe TRBD1 (7 bases). Germline values: CDR1 SGHNT, CDR2 YENEEA. The CDR3 sequence is 18 residues long. With 2 bases removed from V and 7 bases from J, the gap between germline ends came to 27 bases.

V gene TRBV11-2 combines with J gene TRBJ1-1; unclear D gene. V lost 4 bases to trimming and J lost 4 bases, with 13 bases between them. CDR3 length equals 14 residues. Germline assignment: CDR1 SGHAT and CDR2 FQNNGV. In nucleotides, the CDR3 is TGTGCCAGCAGCTCCCTCGCCGAGATCACTGAAGCTTTCTTT. Translation gives CASSSLAEITEAFF. Combining the CDR3 with reference TRBV11-2 and TRBJ1-1 gives the whole variable domain EAGVAQSPRYKIIEKRQSVAFWCNPISGHATLYWYQQILGQGPKLLIQFQNNGVVDDSQLPKDRFSAERLKGVDSTLKIQPAKLEDSAVYLCASSSLAEITEAFFGQGTRLTVV.

The V and J genes are TRBV5-1 and TRBJ2-7, with 8 bases fitting TRBD1. The V and J ends lost 5 bases and 4 bases, in that order; junction bases with no gene match: 11. Germline V gives CDR1 SGHRS, CDR2 YFSETQ. The CDR3 sequence is 15 residues long. The CDR3 is CASSSTGAGGYEQYF. CDR3 nucleotides: TGCGCCAGCAGTTCGACAGGGGCAGGAGGGTACGAGCAGTACTTC.

This clone has just one count. The rearrangement links TRBV29-1 to TRBJ1-1; D is possibly TRBD1 (5 bases). The V and J ends lost 7 bases and 1 base respectively, with 16 bases between them. The CDR3 is 14 residues long. Germline V gives CDR1 SQVTM, CDR2 ANQGSEA. The CDR3 region has the DNA TGCAGCGCGGATCGACAGACCACGAACACTGAAGCTTTCTTT. Its protein product is CSADRQTTNTEAFF.

J is TRBJ1-5 and V is TRBV5-4; 10 nucleotides match TRBD1. The V and J ends lost 1 base and 4 bases, in that order; junction bases with no gene match: 5. The CDR3 is 16 residues long. CDR1 SGHNT and CDR2 YYREEE come from the germline V gene (reference sequence). The CDR3 region has the DNA TGTGCCAGCAGCTTGTTTGACAGGGGGCCGAATCAGCCCCAGCATTTT. Translating it yields CASSLFDRGPNQPQHF. Full variable domain (missing parts from reference TRBV5-4 and TRBJ1-5): ETGVTQSPTHLIKTRGQQVTLRCSSQSGHNTVSWYQQALGQGPQFIFQYYREEENGRGNFPPRFSGLQFPNYSSELNVNALELDDSALYLCASSLFDRGPNQPQHFGDGTRLSIL.

This chain links TRBV4-2 with TRBJ2-5, with 10 bases fitting TRBD2. The CDR3 is 20 residues long. J lost 4 bases, V lost 3 bases, and 20 bases had no gene match. From germline, CDR1 is LGHNA and CDR2 YNFKEQ. The CDR3, as DNA: TGTGCCAGCAGCCAGGACCCGAAGGAGCGGGGGGGCTATTGGGGAGAGACCCAGTACTTC. The encoded protein is CASSQDPKERGGYWGETQYF.

V gene TRBV12-5 combines with J gene TRBJ1-5; 8 positions agree with TRBD1. The CDR3 loop spans 14 amino acids. CDR1 and CDR2 from the germline V gene are LGHNT and FRNRAP. Trimming cost V 6 bases and J 2 bases; bases outside gene matches: 3. CDR3 DNA sequence: TGTGCTAGTGGGCCGGGACAGGGCAATCAGCCCCAGCATTTT. Amino acid sequence: CASGPGQGNQPQHF.

J is TRBJ1-5 and V is TRBV7-9, with a tentative D call TRBD1 (6 bases). CDR1 is SEHNR, CDR2 FQNEAQ, per germline (reference sequence). This CDR3 is built from 19 residues. V lost 0 bases and J lost 1, with 19 bases in between. The CDR3 reads CASSLATGLGGTSNQPQHF. The CDR3 nucleotides are TGTGCCAGCAGCTTAGCGACAGGACTCGGAGGAACAAGCAATCAGCCCCAGCATTTT.

The DNA for the CDR3 is TGTGCCAGCAGCTCCGGCCCCGGGACAGGGGTTCGGGAGCAGTACTTC. Encoded protein: CASSSGPGTGVREQYF. The rearrangement uses TRBV5-4 and TRBJ2-7; 10 positions match TRBD1. With V trimmed by 3 bases and J by 7 bases, 13 bases remained unmatched. The CDR3 loop spans 16 amino acids. The germline gives CDR1 SGHNT, CDR2 YYREEE (reference sequence).

The sample holds one count of this clone. The chain links TRBV7-8 to TRBJ1-1; D call uncertain. This CDR3 comprises 15 residues. V was shortened by 4 bases and J by 3 bases, with 15 bases between the two germline ends. Germline V CDR1 and CDR2: SGHVS, FQNEAQ. The CDR3 loop reads CASSSLAAGDTEAFF. The CDR3 nucleotides read TGTGCCAGCAGCTCCTTGGCCGCCGGGGACACTGAAGCTTTCTTT.

The V and J genes are TRBV10-1 and TRBJ1-1; 7 nucleotides agree with TRBD1. The length of the CDR3 is 14 residues. The J segment lost 1 base and the V segment lost 7 bases, leaving 6 bases of the junction unmatched. The germline gives CDR1 WNHNN, CDR2 SYGVQD (reference sequence). The CDR3 nucleotides are TGCGCCAGCAACATACAGGGGACGAACACTGAAGCTTTCTTT. Translated: CASNIQGTNTEAFF.

The rearrangement joins TRBV29-1 to TRBJ1-1; D is perhaps TRBD1 (5 bases). Looked up from germline, CDR1 is SQVTM and CDR2 is ANQGSEA. Trimming took off 7 bases at V and 5 bases at J, with 17 bases between the two ends. The CDR3 is 13 residues long. The CDR3 sequence: CSGRRMGGTEAFF. The CDR3 DNA reads as TGCAGCGGCAGACGGATGGGGGGGACTGAAGCTTTCTTT.

This rearrangement joins TRBV19 to TRBJ1-2; a possible D gene is TRBD1 (5 bases). This CDR3 contains 14 residues. Trimming shortened V by 7 bases and J by 4 bases, and 16 bases separated the two germline ends. Germline assignment: CDR1 LNHDA and CDR2 SQIVND (reference sequence). In DNA, the CDR3 is TGTGCCAGTAAGATGGGGCCTAAGAGCTATGGCTACACCTTC. This codes for CASKMGPKSYGYTF.

The rearrangement uses TRBV5-1 and TRBJ2-5; D possibly corresponds to TRBD2 (6 bases). The germline V gene encodes CDR1 SGHRS and CDR2 YFSETQ. Trimming stripped 5 bases from V and 4 bases from J, with 18 bases between. There are 15 residues in the CDR3. The DNA for the CDR3 is TGCGCCAGCAGATCGGGGACTCAGGAGGGAGAGACCCAGTACTTC. It translates to CASRSGTQEGETQYF.

The J gene is TRBJ1-2, the V gene TRBV7-2; D not certain. V was cut by 3 bases and J by 8 bases, with 16 bases left in between. Germline V CDR1 and CDR2: SGHTA, FQGNSA. The CDR3 length is 14 residues. In DNA, the CDR3 is TGTGCCAGCAGCTTTTCCCCCACGGAGGCCGGCTACACCTTC. Protein: CASSFSPTEAGYTF.

The V and J genes are TRBV5-4 and TRBJ2-2; 7 bases line up with TRBD1. This CDR3 comprises 14 residues. From germline, CDR1 is SGHNT and CDR2 YYREEE (reference sequence). Germline trimming cut 1 base from V and 5 bases from J; bases unmatched to any gene: 2. CDR3 region: CASSLTGETGELFF. CDR3 DNA sequence: TGTGCCAGCAGCTTGACAGGGGAAACCGGGGAGCTGTTTTTT.

This clone was picked up one time. DNA for the CDR3: TGTGCCAGCAGACAGACCACAGGGAAGTACACTGAAGCTTTCTTT. This translates into CASRQTTGKYTEAFF. The chain uses TRBV6-5 and TRBJ1-1; weak D call: TRBD1 (6 bases). The ends were cut back, 6 bases at V and 3 bases at J, with 17 bases in the middle. Germline V gene lookup returns CDR1 MNHEY and CDR2 SVGAGI. This CDR3 region has 15 residues.

The chain uses TRBV7-2 and TRBJ1-5; perhaps TRBD1 as D (5 bases). V gave up 5 bases and J gave up 0 bases, with 11 bases separating them. The CDR3 covers 15 residues. Germline V gene data show CDR1 as SGHTA and CDR2 as FQGNSA. As DNA, the CDR3 is TGTGCCAGCAGCCTTCAGGGATATAGCAATCAGCCCCAGCATTTT. Protein: CASSLQGYSNQPQHF.

The gene calls are TRBV19 and TRBJ2-7; 9 bases match TRBD1. The germline CDR1 and CDR2 sequences are LNHDA and SQIVND (reference sequence). J gave up 6 bases and V 5 bases, and 8 bases lay outside the gene matches. The CDR3 has 14 amino acids. The CDR3 spells CASSAGTGRFEQYF. The CDR3, as DNA: TGTGCCAGTAGTGCCGGGACAGGGAGGTTCGAGCAGTACTTC.

The chain joins TRBV16 to TRBJ2-7, with 7 bases aligning to TRBD1. Germline CDR1 KGHSY, CDR2 FQNENV. CDR3 length equals 15 residues. V shed 2 bases and J 0 bases; nucleotides not matched to a gene: 4. In DNA, the CDR3 is TGTGCCAGCAGCCAAGAACAGGGGACCTCCTACGAGCAGTACTTC. This encodes CASSQEQGTSYEQYF. Variable domain in full (rest from reference TRBV16 and TRBJ2-7): GEEVAQTPKHLVRGEGQKAKLYCAPIKGHSYVFWYQQVLKNEFKFLISFQNENVFDETGMPKERFSAKCLPNSPCSLEIQATKLEDSAVYFCASSQEQGTSYEQYFGPGTRLTVT.

CDR3 in amino acids: CASSLARGAYEQYF. In DNA, the CDR3 is TGCGCCAGCAGCTTGGCACGGGGGGCCTACGAGCAGTACTTC. V and J are TRBV5-1 and TRBJ2-7; 7 bases match TRBD2. V was pared by 0 bases and J by 2 bases, with 2 bases of the junction left unmatched. The CDR3 is 14 amino acids. Germline V gene data show CDR1 as SGHRS and CDR2 as YFSETQ.

V usage is TRBV5-1 and J usage is TRBJ2-7; 8 bases map to TRBD1. Germline CDR1 SGHRS, CDR2 YFSETQ. With V trimmed by 0 bases and J by 3 bases, 8 bases remained unmatched. This CDR3 has 16 amino acids. The CDR3 DNA is TGCGCCAGCAGCTTGGAGGCGACAGGGGTGATCTACGAGCAGTACTTC. This sequence encodes CASSLEATGVIYEQYF.

V is TRBV7-3 and J is TRBJ2-6; 9 bases agree with TRBD1. Trimming took 3 bases from V and 0 from J; bases not matched to a gene: 0. Germline-derived CDR1 and CDR2 are SGHTA and FQGTGA. The CDR3 totals 16 residues. In DNA, the CDR3 is TGTGCCAGCAGCTTGACAGGGGGCTCTGGGGCCAACGTCCTGACTTTC. As protein: CASSLTGGSGANVLTF.

This chain joins TRBV7-2 and TRBJ2-1; maybe TRBD1 (6 bases). This CDR3 has 14 residues. Germline CDR1 and CDR2: SGHTA and FQGNSA. V lost 5 bases, J lost 5 bases, and 13 bases lay in between. CDR3 protein: CASSQRRQDNEQFF. The CDR3, as DNA: TGTGCCAGCAGCCAGAGGAGACAGGACAATGAGCAGTTCTTC. The whole variable domain, remainder taken from reference TRBV7-2 and TRBJ2-1, is GAGVSQSPSNKVTEKGKDVELRCDPISGHTALYWYRQSLGQGLEFLIYFQGNSAPDKSGLPSDRFSAERTGGSVSTLTIQRTQQEDSAVYLCASSQRRQDNEQFFGPGTRLTVL.

The chain links TRBV27 to TRBJ2-7; D possibly corresponds to TRBD1 (6 bases). The length of the CDR3 is 13 residues. Trimming removed 8 bases at V and 3 bases at J, with 14 bases between. Germline V lookup: CDR1 MNHEY, CDR2 SMNVEV (reference sequence). The DNA of the CDR3 is TGTGCCAGCCGAAGGACAGACCTCTACGAGCAGTACTTC. This gives the protein CASRRTDLYEQYF.

This rearrangement joins TRBV6-1 to TRBJ2-5; D ambiguous. With 11 bases removed from V and 5 bases from J, the gap between germline ends came to 18 bases. Germline assignment: CDR1 MNHNS and CDR2 SASEGT. The length of the CDR3 is 13 residues. The CDR3 nucleotides are TGTGCCGGTTGTCAGGTCGTGATGGAGACCCAGTACTTC. Its translation is CAGCQVVMETQYF.

The table lists this clone with a count of one. This chain connects TRBV5-6 to TRBJ2-7; 9 bases map to TRBD1. After removal of 4 bases from V and 2 bases from J, the junction contained 10 bases not matched to a gene. CDR3 length equals 16 residues. Germline V gene data show CDR1 as SGHDT and CDR2 as YYEEEE. Here the CDR3 DNA reads TGTGCCAGCAGCATAGGGGCCGGACAGGGGCCCTACGAGCAGTACTTC. The encoded protein is CASSIGAGQGPYEQYF.

This rearrangement joins TRBV7-2 to TRBJ2-7, with D maybe TRBD2 (5 bases). The CDR3 consists of 11 residues. The V end lost 6 bases, the J end lost 7 bases, and 10 bases lay between the germline ends. The germline V gene encodes CDR1 SGHTA and CDR2 FQGNSA. The CDR3 loop reads CASRGGREQYF. The CDR3, as DNA: TGTGCCAGCAGGGGCGGGCGAGAGCAGTACTTC.

This clone came up once. The gene calls are TRBV2 and TRBJ1-1; the match to TRBD1 covers 7 bases. This CDR3 is 15 amino acids long. In germline, CDR1 is SNHLY, CDR2 FYNNEI. Trimming at V came to 6 bases and at J to 0 bases, leaving 7 bases not matched to a gene. The CDR3, as DNA: TGTGCCAGCAGCGGGACAGCGAACCTGAACACTGAAGCTTTCTTT. Translated, it gives CASSGTANLNTEAFF.

The chain is built from TRBV6-6 and TRBJ1-4, with TRBD1 matching over 11 bases. CDR3 size: 16 residues. Germline V gene lookup returns CDR1 MNHNY and CDR2 SVGAGI (reference sequence). The V and J ends lost 10 bases and 4 bases, in that order; junction bases with no gene match: 11. The CDR3 spells CAKTGQGATYNEKLFF. In DNA form, the CDR3 reads TGTGCCAAGACCGGACAGGGGGCTACCTATAATGAAAAACTGTTTTTT.

V is TRBV6-5 and J is TRBJ2-7; D gene ambiguous. The V end lost 4 bases, the J end lost 2 bases, and 18 bases lay between the germline ends. Germline-derived CDR1 and CDR2 are MNHEY and SVGAGI. The CDR3 loop spans 16 amino acids. The CDR3 DNA is TGTGCCAGCAGTTGGTTTAACAGCCGAAAAGCCTACGAGCAGTACTTC. It specifies CASSWFNSRKAYEQYF.